This T cell receptor (beta chain) was identified in a study of PD-L1 blockade in urothelial cancer. Germline V CDR1 and CDR2: SGHNT, YYREEE (reference sequence). The CDR3 runs 16 residues. The ends lost 6 bases at V and 6 bases at J; junction bases unmatched: 13. Sample time point: pretreatment peripheral blood. This table comes from immunoSEQ multiplex PCR, and its TCRdb copy is limited to in-frame clones, with some not included. This table has tens of thousands of clones, about 75% appearing once. The source of this sequence is a man in his 70s with urothelial cancer. Sequenced material: PBMCs, taken around atezolizumab (anti-PD-L1) treatment. This chain uses TRBV5-4 with TRBJ2-1; 9 nucleotides match TRBD2. CDR3 DNA sequence: TGTGCCAGCACCTTACGCGTAGCGGGGGTCGGCAATGAGCAGTTCTTC. Translating gives CASTLRVAGVGNEQFF. Combining the CDR3 with reference TRBV5-4 and TRBJ2-1 gives the whole variable domain ETGVTQSPTHLIKTRGQQVTLRCSSQSGHNTVSWYQQALGQGPQFIFQYYREEENGRGNFPPRFSGLQFPNYSSELNVNALELDDSALYLCASTLRVAGVGNEQFFGPGTRLTVL.